The 19 T cell receptor beta chains below were found in one sample sequenced in a study of tumor and adjacent non-tumor tissue in lung cancer. A modified ARM-PCR protocol with three rounds of nested PCR amplified TCRbeta. TCRdb re-derived calls from the multiplex PCR reads in MiXCR, one entry per CDR3 protein. The table has some 95,000 distinct CDR3 sequences, roughly 80% seen once; the top ten hold 30%. No cell sorting was done before RNA was extracted from the tissue. The normal lung tissue was taken more than 3 cm from the tumor edge. Sequencing used distant non-tumor lung tissue. The receptors were gathered from a man aged 55 to 69 with small cell lung cancer.

Points on this clonotype: The junction does not match germline at one end; this may be a read error. The V call is TRBV10-2, the J call TRBJ2-1; D ambiguous. Per the germline V gene, CDR1 is WSHSY and CDR2 is SAAADI. CDR3 length: 13 residues. The CDR3, as DNA: TGCGCCAGCAGTGATTCTAGGGTGGGTGAGTATTTCTTT. It encodes CASSDSRVGEYFF.

The chain combines TRBV5-6 with TRBJ2-5; D is unclear. The CDR3 is 16 residues long. The germline gives CDR1 SGHDT, CDR2 YYEEEE. CDR3 sequence (DNA): TGTGCTACCAGCGCCCAAGCAGTCTTGTCGTCGAAGAACCAGTACTTC. It translates to CATSAQAVLSSKNQYF.

About this clonotype: The limits of the CDR3 on the DNA are not certain, so only TCRdb's listed CDR3 is given. J is TRBJ2-2 and V is TRBV4-2; the table's D call TRBD2 went unverified against the DNA. The CDR3 has 14 residues if both end residues are counted. From germline, CDR1 is LGHNA and CDR2 YNFKEQ. The CDR3 region is CASVASGSSGEQFF.

Comment on this clonotype: The germline gene is not matched at one end of the junction; a read error may be the cause. This sequence joins TRBV29-1 and TRBJ2-7; D could derive from TRBD1 or TRBD2 (5 bases each). Germline V gives CDR1 SQVTM, CDR2 ANQGSEA. This CDR3 is 12 amino acids long. This CDR3 reads CRARGTSYDQYF. The CDR3 DNA is TGCAGGGCCCGGGGCACCTCCTACGACCAGTACTTC.

V and J are TRBV6-5 and TRBJ2-1; D assignment may be TRBD1 or TRBD2 (5 bases each). Germline V gene sequence: CDR1 MNHEY, CDR2 SVGAGI. CDR3 length: 15 residues. V lost 7 bases, J lost 7 bases, and 20 bases lay in between. CDR3 sequence reads: CASNNSGGMGNEQFF. The CDR3 DNA sequence: TGTGCCAGCAATAACTCTGGGGGAATGGGTAATGAGCAGTTCTTC.

On this clonotype itself: Because it lacks the conserved phenylalanine or tryptophan at the end, this CDR3 is likely a read error. The DNA is left out, because the CDR3 cannot be placed on it with certainty; the CDR3 is given as TCRdb lists it. V is TRBV24-1 and J is TRBJ2-1; the D call in the table, TRBD2, was not verified against the DNA. Germline assignment: CDR1 KGHDR and CDR2 SFDVKD. Inclusive of both ends, the CDR3 amounts to 13 amino acids. The CDR3 spells CATSDGRGDEPFL.

Worth noting for this clonotype: A much larger clone differs by one base, so this may be a read error. This rearrangement joins TRBV20-1 to TRBJ2-1; D perhaps matches TRBD1 (6 bases). The CDR3 extends over 13 amino acids. Germline values: CDR1 DFQATT, CDR2 SNEGSKA (reference sequence). CDR3: CSPRVPGANEQFF. CDR3 DNA: TGCAGTCCTAGAGTTCCAGGGGCGAATGAGCAGTTCTTC.

Note on this clonotype: Given a much more abundant clone one base away, this may be a read error. The rearrangement uses TRBV7-9 and TRBJ2-3; TRBD1 matches 8 bases. This CDR3 has 16 residues. In germline, CDR1 is SEHNR, CDR2 FQNEAQ (reference sequence). V was pared by 0 bases and J by 6 bases, with 8 bases of the junction left unmatched. The CDR3 DNA reads TGTGCCAGCAGCTTAGCTCGAACAGGGGGATACGATACGCAGTATTTT. This translates into CASSLARTGGYDTQYF.

As to this clonotype: No conserved phenylalanine or tryptophan is present at the end of the CDR3, so a read error is the likely explanation. The chain recombines TRBV12-3 or TRBV12-4 with TRBJ2-2, with TRBD2 as a possible D gene (5 bases). Deletions cut 8 bases from V and 5 bases from J, with 15 bases between. This CDR3 region has 14 residues. CDR3 amino acids: CASERYQKTGELFY. The CDR3 DNA reads as TGTGCCAGCGAGCGGTATCAGAAGACCGGGGAGCTGTTTTAT.

The count of this clonotype is one. One junction end does not reproduce the germline sequence, and a read error may be involved. The chain has TRBV12-3 or TRBV12-4 and TRBJ2-5, with 9 positions matching TRBD2. The CDR3 runs 15 residues. The CDR3 loop is CVSNPYSGGQETQYF. Written as DNA, the CDR3 is TGTGTCAGCAATCCTTATAGCGGGGGACAAGAGACCCAGTACTTC.

About this clonotype itself: A much larger clonotype is one base distant, so this may be a read error. The genes are TRBV29-1 and TRBJ2-1; a possible D gene is TRBD1 (7 bases). The CDR3 totals 15 residues. Germline CDR1 SQVTM, CDR2 ANQGSEA. The DNA for the CDR3 is TGCAGAGCCCCTCAGGGGGGAGCTGACTACAATGAGCAGTTCTTC. Translated: CRAPQGGADYNEQFF.

For this clonotype: A read error is possible here, since a much larger clone lies one base away. The chain joins TRBV7-8 to TRBJ2-1; the D gene is possibly TRBD2 (6 bases). This CDR3 has 14 residues. Germline CDR1 reads SGHVS; CDR2 reads FQNEAQ. The CDR3 region is CASSFVLLADEQSF. CDR3 coding DNA: TGTGCCAGCAGCTTTGTCCTACTAGCCGATGAGCAGTCCTTC.

J is TRBJ1-1 and V is TRBV5-4, with 9 bases lining up with TRBD1. The CDR3 is made up of 14 amino acids. The V and J ends lost 4 bases and 6 bases, in that order; junction bases with no gene match: 7. Per the germline V gene, CDR1 is SGHNT and CDR2 is YYREEE (reference sequence). Here the CDR3 reads CASSHIQGAAEAFF. The CDR3 nucleotides read TGTGCCAGCAGCCATATACAGGGGGCTGCTGAAGCTTTCTTT.

Notes on this clonotype: The junction departs from germline at one end; a sequencing error may be responsible. This chain links TRBV29-1 with TRBJ1-4; D remains unclear. The length of the CDR3 is 12 residues. The germline CDR1 and CDR2 sequences are SQVTM and ANQGSEA. The CDR3 spells CSAGPDSERLFF. As DNA, the CDR3 is TGCAGTGCCGGGCCAGATTCAGAAAGACTGTTTTTT.

Sample share makes this clonotype medium-sized. J is TRBJ2-1 and V is TRBV11-2, with D unresolved. V lost 0 bases, J lost 0 bases, and 9 bases lay in between. Germline V gene data show CDR1 as SGHAT and CDR2 as FQNNGV. The CDR3 is made up of 16 amino acids. The CDR3 loop is CASSLDGRLSYNEQFF. The CDR3 DNA is TGTGCCAGCAGCTTAGACGGGCGGCTCTCCTACAATGAGCAGTTCTTC.

A word on this clonotype: The conserved phenylalanine or tryptophan normally closing the CDR3 is absent here, so this likely arose from a read error. V is TRBV29-1 and J is TRBJ2-3; no definite D call. The CDR3 covers 14 residues. The V and J ends lost 3 bases and 3 bases respectively, with 13 bases between them. Germline V gives CDR1 SQVTM, CDR2 ANQGSEA. The CDR3 here is CSVDKGPHTDTQYS. In DNA, the CDR3 is TGCAGCGTTGATAAGGGTCCCCATACAGATACGCAGTATTCT.

A note on this clonotype: The CDR3 end shows no conserved phenylalanine or tryptophan, and so a read error is likely. The DNA is omitted, as the CDR3 cannot be located on it reliably, and the CDR3 follows TCRdb's listing. The chain is built from TRBV4-1 and TRBJ1-2. The germline gives CDR1 MGHRA, CDR2 YSYEKL. The CDR3 is 17 residues long, ends included. The CDR3 reads CASSQEYGRPTNYGYTL.

This chain joins TRBV11-2 and TRBJ2-1, with D possibly matching TRBD2 (6 bases). V was trimmed by 8 bases and J by 7 bases, leaving 18 bases between them. Germline CDR1 reads SGHAT; CDR2 reads FQNNGV. The CDR3 length is 14 residues. The CDR3, as DNA: TGTGCCAGCCATACGCGGCGGGGCGATAATGAGCAGTTCTTC. This codes for CASHTRRGDNEQFF. The whole variable domain, filled in from reference TRBV11-2 and TRBJ2-1, reads EAGVAQSPRYKIIEKRQSVAFWCNPISGHATLYWYQQILGQGPKLLIQFQNNGVVDDSQLPKDRFSAERLKGVDSTLKIQPAKLEDSAVYLCASHTRRGDNEQFFGPGTRLTVL.

Notes on this clonotype: The junction does not match germline at one end; this may be a read error. This chain uses TRBV11-2 with TRBJ2-1, with 8 bases that match TRBD2. The CDR3 length is 18 residues. Germline V gene sequence: CDR1 SGHAT, CDR2 FQNNGV. The CDR3 DNA reads as TGTGCCGGCAGCTTAGAGCCCCACTATCGGGAGGGCCCAAATGAGCAGTCCTTC. It is translated as CAGSLEPHYREGPNEQSF.